This is a list of T cell receptor beta chains from one sample in a study of T cells after yellow fever vaccination. Using its own MiXCR run on the 5' RACE reads, TCRdb lists one record per CDR3 protein. The sample lists 500,000 to 650,000 distinct CDR3 sequences, approximately 13% occurring once. The specimen comprised PBMCs, sampled on the day of the yellow fever booster vaccination. These receptors originate from a man aged 25-45 years who received the YFV17D yellow fever vaccine. The CDR3 runs from the conserved cysteine through the conserved F or W. The order of the fields is CDR3 DNA, CDR3 protein, D gene, V gene, CDR3 length, J gene, clone size. A D gene is named only where the DNA matches it firmly. Rows may omit the clone size; those that give it use once, few, many or a size class.

TGCAGTGGGAATCAGCCCCAGCATTTT CSGNQPQHF - TRBV20-1 9 TRBJ1-5 -
TGTGCCTTACAGCGGGTAAGCTCCTACAATGAGCAGTTCTTC CALQRVSSYNEQFF - TRBV30 14 TRBJ2-1 -
TGTGCCAGCAGCAAAGTTACCGGGAGCGGGAGGGCCGGAGATACGCAGTATTTT CASSKVTGSGRAGDTQYF TRBD2 TRBV11-2 18 TRBJ2-3 -
TGTGCCAGCAGCGAGGGACAGCAGGGCACTGAAGCTTTCTTT CASSEGQQGTEAFF TRBD1 TRBV7-9 14 TRBJ1-1 many
TGTGCCAGCAGTTTTCGACAGGCGAACGAGCAGTACTTC CASSFRQANEQYF - TRBV27 13 TRBJ2-7 -
TGCAGTGCTCGGACGGCTCGGACTGAAGCTTTCTTT CSARTARTEAFF - TRBV20-1 12 TRBJ1-1 few
TGTGCCAGCAGAAGAGCGGGAGGGAACGAGCAGTACTTC CASRRAGGNEQYF TRBD2 TRBV7-2 13 TRBJ2-7 -
TGCAGTGCGAGGACTAGCGGCGGGGAGCTGTTTTTT CSARTSGGELFF TRBD2 TRBV20-1 12 TRBJ2-2 -
TGTGCCAGCAGCTTATGGCGGGGGCCCTCGGGCGGGGAGCTGTTTTTT CASSLWRGPSGGELFF - TRBV7-2 16 TRBJ2-2 few
TGCAGCGTTGGGGCAGGGTATAATGAGCAGTTCTTC CSVGAGYNEQFF - TRBV29-1 12 TRBJ2-1 many
TGTGCCAGCAGCCCCTCCGGGACTAGCGTCAATGAGCAGTTCTTC CASSPSGTSVNEQFF TRBD2 TRBV7-2 15 TRBJ2-1 many
TGTGCCATCGCCCAGCGGGAGACGAACAATGAGCAGTTCTTC CAIAQRETNNEQFF TRBD2 TRBV10-3 14 TRBJ2-1 many
TGTGCCAGTAGTACACCTAGGAGACCCCCGTTTTCCTTC CASSTPRRPPFSF - TRBV19 13 TRBJ2-1 -
TGCAGTGCTAGACAGGGAGGCTATGGCTACACCTTC CSARQGGYGYTF - TRBV20-1 12 TRBJ1-2 many
TGTGCCAGCAGTTACTCCGGGGGCACAGATACGCAGTATTTT CASSYSGGTDTQYF - TRBV6-5 14 TRBJ2-3 many
TGTGCCAGCAGCAATGAATCGTTTCCCCCTTACGAGCAGTACTTC CASSNESFPPYEQYF - TRBV21-1 15 TRBJ2-7 many
TGCGCCAGCAGTGATTCCGGGACAGTCGAGGAGACCCAGTACTTC CASSDSGTVEETQYF TRBD1 TRBV10-1 15 TRBJ2-5 few
TGTGCCAGCAGTGAGGGACAGGCCCGGGATGAGCAGTTCTTC CASSEGQARDEQFF TRBD1 TRBV2 14 TRBJ2-1 few
TGTGCCAGCAGTGAGACAACGGTGGGTGATGGCTACACCTTC CASSETTVGDGYTF - TRBV2 14 TRBJ1-2 few
TGTGCCAGCAGCTTCTACGTGGGGGGGGACAATCAGCCCCAGCATTTT CASSFYVGGDNQPQHF - TRBV28 16 TRBJ1-5 -
TGTGCCAGCAGTCCCCCCGGGACTGGGGCCAACGTCCTGACTTTC CASSPPGTGANVLTF - TRBV28 15 TRBJ2-6 few
TGTGCCACCAGCGCCGGGGACAGGTTGGCCGGGGAGCTGTTTTTT CATSAGDRLAGELFF TRBD1 TRBV15 15 TRBJ2-2 few
TGTGCCTGGAGTGTAAGCGGGAGAAACTATGAGCAGTACTTC CAWSVSGRNYEQYF TRBD2 TRBV30 14 TRBJ2-7 few